Each of the 22 T cell receptor beta chains below was sequenced from the same sample in a study of OX40 agonist ivuxolimab in advanced cancers. Generated by immunoSEQ multiplex PCR, the TCRdb table keeps only in-frame clones and is missing some. The sample shows some 68,000 clones, over 80% of them seen only once. Sequenced material: CD4+ or CD8+ T cells sorted from blood, taken in a trial of the OX40 agonist ivuxolimab. The receptors derive from an adult with an advanced solid tumor such as melanoma, head and neck, liver or kidney cancer.

This chain uses TRBV27 with TRBJ2-1, with 9 positions matching TRBD2. Germline CDR1 reads MNHEY; CDR2 reads SMNVEV (reference sequence). The CDR3 spans 16 residues. The junction had 12 bases not matched to a gene; V was cut back by 5 bases and J by 7 bases. CDR3: CASSPGVAGVRNEQFF. The CDR3 coding sequence is TGTGCCAGCAGTCCCGGGGTAGCGGGAGTCCGTAATGAGCAGTTCTTC.

This clone appeared a single time. The chain couples TRBV28 to TRBJ1-1; D unclear. V lost 5 bases and J lost 4, with 20 bases in between. Germline V gene lookup returns CDR1 MDHEN and CDR2 SYDVKM. The CDR3 loop spans 16 amino acids. The CDR3 reads CASSIHLRWAATEAFF. In DNA form, the CDR3 reads TGTGCCAGCAGTATCCACCTCAGGTGGGCCGCCACTGAAGCTTTCTTT.

V and J are TRBV28 and TRBJ1-4; possible D gene TRBD1, 5 bases. The CDR3 totals 15 residues. With 5 bases removed from V and 7 bases from J, the gap between germline ends came to 17 bases. Germline assignment: CDR1 MDHEN and CDR2 SYDVKM. Written as DNA, the CDR3 is TGTGCCAGCAGTACCCTTGGGAGGGGCGTTGAAAAACTGTTTTTT. It is translated as CASSTLGRGVEKLFF. The variable domain in full, with the rest retrieved from reference TRBV28 and TRBJ1-4, is DVKVTQSSRYLVKRTGEKVFLECVQDMDHENMFWYRQDPGLGLRLIYFSYDVKMKEKGDIPEGYSVSREKKERFSLILESASTNQTSMYLCASSTLGRGVEKLFFGSGTQLSVL.

The DNA of the CDR3 is TGTGCCAGCAGCTCCCTAGGGTTCCAAGAGACCCAGTACTTC. It is translated as CASSSLGFQETQYF. The chain joins TRBV7-9 to TRBJ2-5; D is unclear. Deletions cut 4 bases from V and 1 base from J, with 10 bases between. The CDR3 runs to 14 residues. The germline CDR1 and CDR2 sequences are SEHNR and FQNEAQ (reference sequence).

The CDR3 DNA is TGTGCCAGCAGCTTAGCGCCCCAGGGGGCCTACGAGCAGTACTTC. Its protein is CASSLAPQGAYEQYF. This sequence joins TRBV7-2 and TRBJ2-7, with 7 bases identical to TRBD1. CDR3 length: 15 amino acids. Germline CDR1 reads SGHTA; CDR2 reads FQGNSA. Germline trimming cut 0 bases from V and 2 bases from J; bases unmatched to any gene: 4.

This chain uses TRBV19 with TRBJ1-2; 11 nucleotides align to TRBD1. CDR1 is LNHDA, CDR2 SQIVND, per germline (reference sequence). J was trimmed by 4 bases and V by 6 bases; bases with no gene match: 4. This CDR3 has 14 amino acids. The CDR3 sequence: CASRDRGRGYGYTF. In nucleotides, the CDR3 is TGTGCCAGTAGGGACAGGGGGCGCGGCTATGGCTACACCTTC.

The chain is built from TRBV29-1 and TRBJ1-1; D unresolved. The ends were cut back, 4 bases at V and 0 bases at J, with 6 bases in the middle. Germline CDR1 is SQVTM and CDR2 is ANQGSEA. This CDR3 has 12 residues. As DNA, the CDR3 is TGCAGCGTTGGGGGTATGAACACTGAAGCTTTCTTT. It specifies CSVGGMNTEAFF.

The chain couples TRBV28 to TRBJ2-7; D is unclear. Germline lookup yields CDR1 MDHEN and CDR2 SYDVKM. V shed 5 bases and J shed 3 bases, with 20 bases lying between them. The CDR3 loop spans 16 amino acids. The DNA for the CDR3 is TGTGCCAGCAGTCCCCCCGATGAAAAAGGTAGCTACGAGCAGTACTTC. Amino acid sequence: CASSPPDEKGSYEQYF.

For this clone: The same CDR3 can be traced to other DNA sequences in this sample. This sequence joins TRBV18 and TRBJ2-7; TRBD1 matches 11 bases. Germline CDR1 KGHSH, CDR2 LQKENI. The V segment lost 3 bases and the J segment 5 bases; nucleotides outside the gene matches: 0. The CDR3 runs to 13 residues. CDR3 nucleotides: TGTGCCAGCTCACCGGGACAGGGGGACGAGCAGTACTTC. It encodes CASSPGQGDEQYF.

V gene TRBV7-6 combines with J gene TRBJ2-3, with 9 bases matching TRBD2. Germline CDR1 reads SGHVS; CDR2 reads FNYEAQ. V lost 6 bases to trimming and J lost 13 bases; unmatched junction nucleotides: 8. The CDR3 has 12 residues. CDR3 amino acids: CASRTGTSIEYF. CDR3 DNA: TGTGCCAGCAGAACCGGGACTAGCATAGAGTATTTT.

The chain combines TRBV18 with TRBJ2-5; D is unclear. The CDR3 totals 14 residues. V was trimmed by 1 base and J by 1 base, leaving 7 bases between them. Germline CDR1 KGHSH, CDR2 LQKENI. DNA for the CDR3: TGTGCCAGCTCACCACGTCAGTTCCAAGAGACCCAGTACTTC. It yields the protein CASSPRQFQETQYF. The full variable domain, its missing parts supplied by reference TRBV18 and TRBJ2-5, is NAGVMQNPRHLVRRRGQEARLRCSPMKGHSHVYWYRQLPEEGLKFMVYLQKENIIDESGMPKERFSAEFPKEGPSILRIQQVVRGDSAAYFCASSPRQFQETQYFGPGTRLLVL.

The J gene is TRBJ2-7, the V gene TRBV7-9; 9 bases line up with TRBD1. The germline CDR1 and CDR2 sequences are SEHNR and FQNEAQ (reference sequence). V gave up 6 bases and J gave up 2 bases; unmatched junction bases: 8. The CDR3 runs 15 residues. CDR3: CASRSTGTGTYEQYF. CDR3 nucleotide sequence: TGTGCCAGCAGATCAACCGGGACAGGGACCTACGAGCAGTACTTC.

This clone was observed once. The V call is TRBV7-2, the J call TRBJ1-3; perhaps TRBD1 as D (6 bases). Between the trimmed V and J ends, which lost 1 base and 0 bases, there was a span of 10 bases. CDR1 is SGHTA, CDR2 FQGNSA, per germline. CDR3 length: 16 residues. The DNA for the CDR3 is TGTGCCAGCAGCTTAGGGGGGGCCAGCTCTGGAAACACCATATATTTT. It translates to CASSLGGASSGNTIYF.

The chain employs TRBV5-4 and TRBJ2-7; possibly TRBD1 or TRBD2 for D (5 bases each). The CDR3 has 15 residues. V lost 3 bases and J lost 4, with 17 bases in between. CDR1 is SGHNT, CDR2 YYREEE, per germline (reference sequence). The CDR3 region is CASSSTGLGDYEQYF. Written as DNA, the CDR3 is TGTGCCAGCAGCTCAACCGGACTGGGGGATTACGAGCAGTACTTC.

This chain joins TRBV6-1 and TRBJ2-3, with D possibly TRBD2 on 7 matching bases. CDR1 is MNHNS and CDR2 is SASEGT in the germline V gene. The V gene lost 2 bases and the J gene lost 1 base, with 13 bases spanning the gap. This CDR3 is built from 16 residues. The CDR3 loop is CASSERGGKGTDTQYF. The CDR3 nucleotides are TGTGCCAGCAGTGAAAGGGGGGGCAAAGGCACAGATACGCAGTATTTT.

This clone was observed once. This chain joins TRBV28 and TRBJ1-4; D unresolved. This CDR3 is built from 15 residues. With 3 bases removed from V and 8 bases from J, the gap between germline ends came to 16 bases. Germline lookup yields CDR1 MDHEN and CDR2 SYDVKM. Written as DNA, the CDR3 is TGTGCCAGCAGTTTGTTGGCAGCGACGGGGGAAAAACTGTTTTTT. This codes for CASSLLAATGEKLFF.

The CDR3 reads CASSLGILQGGGYTF. DNA for the CDR3: TGCGCCAGCAGCTTGGGGATCCTACAGGGTGGTGGCTACACCTTC. The rearrangement joins TRBV5-1 to TRBJ1-2; D perhaps matches TRBD1 (6 bases). Per germline, CDR1 SGHRS and CDR2 YFSETQ. The CDR3 totals 15 residues. The V and J ends lost 0 bases and 7 bases respectively, with 16 bases between them.

This clone has only one observation. V is TRBV5-1 and J is TRBJ2-3; 9 nucleotides agree with TRBD2. The germline CDR1 and CDR2 sequences are SGHRS and YFSETQ. After removal of 0 bases from V and 2 bases from J, the junction contained 13 bases not matched to a gene. This CDR3 has 19 residues. CDR3 DNA: TGCGCCAGCAGCTTGGCCGTGACTAGCGGACAAGGGCTCACAGATACGCAGTATTTT. Encoded protein: CASSLAVTSGQGLTDTQYF.

This clone was seen a handful of times. The chain carries TRBV6-5 and TRBJ2-7, with D possibly being TRBD1 (5 bases). Germline values: CDR1 MNHEY, CDR2 SVGAGI. Trimming took 0 bases from V and 4 from J, leaving 10 bases between them. This CDR3 is built from 14 residues. This CDR3 is CASSYSQGYYEQYF. As DNA, the CDR3 is TGTGCCAGCAGTTACTCTCAGGGTTATTACGAGCAGTACTTC.

This clone was recorded once. This sample also contains other DNA sequences that code for the same CDR3. The chain couples TRBV9 to TRBJ2-7; the match to TRBD2 covers 13 bases. With 3 bases clipped from V and 2 bases from J, the junction kept 5 bases outside the gene matches. Germline V CDR1 and CDR2: SGDLS, YYNGEE. CDR3 length: 16 residues. CDR3 sequence reads: CASSGGTSGDTYEQYF. The CDR3 DNA reads TGTGCCAGCAGCGGCGGGACTAGCGGGGATACCTACGAGCAGTACTTC.

CDR3 coding DNA: TGTGCCTGGAGTCGTCCCGGGGATGAAAAACTGTTTTTT. Its protein is CAWSRPGDEKLFF. The V gene is TRBV30, the J gene TRBJ1-4; no definite D call. The CDR3 length is 13 residues. V dropped 2 bases and J dropped 6 bases, with 10 bases sitting between them. Per the germline V gene, CDR1 is GTSNPN and CDR2 is SVGIG (reference sequence).

This clone appeared once. This chain joins TRBV7-2 and TRBJ2-7; TRBD2 aligns across 11 bases. Germline V gene lookup returns CDR1 SGHTA and CDR2 FQGNSA. The CDR3 contains 13 residues. Trimming removed 7 bases from V and 4 bases from J; junction bases left unmatched: 3. CDR3 region: CASKTSGSYEQYF. As DNA, the CDR3 is TGTGCCAGCAAAACTAGCGGGAGTTACGAGCAGTACTTC. The whole variable domain, remainder taken from reference TRBV7-2 and TRBJ2-7, is GAGVSQSPSNKVTEKGKDVELRCDPISGHTALYWYRQSLGQGLEFLIYFQGNSAPDKSGLPSDRFSAERTGGSVSTLTIQRTQQEDSAVYLCASKTSGSYEQYFGPGTRLTVT.